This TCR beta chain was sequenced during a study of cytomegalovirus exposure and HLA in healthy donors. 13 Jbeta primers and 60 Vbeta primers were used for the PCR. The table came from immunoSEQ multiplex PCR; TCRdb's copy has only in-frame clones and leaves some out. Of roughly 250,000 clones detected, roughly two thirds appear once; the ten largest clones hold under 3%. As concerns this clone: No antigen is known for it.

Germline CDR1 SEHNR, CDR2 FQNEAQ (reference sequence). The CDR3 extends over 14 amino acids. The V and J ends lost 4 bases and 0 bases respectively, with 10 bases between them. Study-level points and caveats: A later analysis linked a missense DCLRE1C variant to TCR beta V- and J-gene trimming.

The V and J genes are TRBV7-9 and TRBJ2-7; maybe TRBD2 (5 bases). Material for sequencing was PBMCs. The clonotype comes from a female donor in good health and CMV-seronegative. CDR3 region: CASSSPGYSYEQYF. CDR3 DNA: TGTGCCAGCAGCTCCCCGGGATACTCCTACGAGCAGTACTTC.